This T cell receptor (beta chain) was identified in a study of blood T cell repertoires in COVID-19. As for the study in general: In each case, the material was cDNA or gDNA derived from T cells, B-cell-depleted T cells, or PBMCs.

The protocol was immunoSEQ multiplex PCR, while the TCRdb copy is restricted to in-frame clones and leaves out a portion. The data show more than 250,000 clones, with 82% seen just once and 5% held by the top ten. Those who participated ranged in age from roughly 18 to 95 years and resided in 20 to 30 US areas. Participants were placed into cohorts based on the clinical history they reported. It was within 2 weeks before study entry that exposed participants met a COVID-19 case. V lost 0 bases to trimming and J lost 2 bases; unmatched junction nucleotides: 2. CDR1 and CDR2 from the germline V gene are SGHNT and YYREEE (reference sequence). The CDR3 is 16 residues long. The table lists this clone with a few counts.

This sequence was found in a man aged 35 to 55 who had been exposed to COVID-19. The sample was PBMCs or T cells enriched from blood (not recorded which). The gene calls are TRBV5-4 and TRBJ2-6, with TRBD2 matching 7 bases. DNA for the CDR3: TGTGCCAGCAGCTTGGCCGGGGGGACTGGGGCCAACGTCCTGACTTTC. Its translation is CASSLAGGTGANVLTF.